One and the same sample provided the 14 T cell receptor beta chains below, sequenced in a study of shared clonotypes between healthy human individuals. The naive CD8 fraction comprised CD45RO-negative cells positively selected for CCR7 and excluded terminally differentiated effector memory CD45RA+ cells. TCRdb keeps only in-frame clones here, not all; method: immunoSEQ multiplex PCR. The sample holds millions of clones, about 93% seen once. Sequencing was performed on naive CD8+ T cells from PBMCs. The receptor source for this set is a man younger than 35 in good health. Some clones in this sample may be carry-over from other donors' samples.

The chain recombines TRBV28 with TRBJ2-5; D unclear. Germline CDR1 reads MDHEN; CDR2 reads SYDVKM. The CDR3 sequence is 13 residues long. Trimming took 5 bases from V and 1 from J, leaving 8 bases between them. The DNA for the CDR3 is TGTGCCAGCAGTCCAACAACCCAAGAGACCCAGTACTTC. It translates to CASSPTTQETQYF.

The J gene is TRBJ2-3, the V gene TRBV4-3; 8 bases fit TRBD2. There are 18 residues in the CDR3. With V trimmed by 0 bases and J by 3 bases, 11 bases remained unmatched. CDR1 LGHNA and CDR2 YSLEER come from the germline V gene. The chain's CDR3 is CASSQDGELAGFTDTQYF. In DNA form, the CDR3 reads TGCGCCAGCAGCCAAGATGGGGAGTTAGCGGGATTTACAGATACGCAGTATTTT.

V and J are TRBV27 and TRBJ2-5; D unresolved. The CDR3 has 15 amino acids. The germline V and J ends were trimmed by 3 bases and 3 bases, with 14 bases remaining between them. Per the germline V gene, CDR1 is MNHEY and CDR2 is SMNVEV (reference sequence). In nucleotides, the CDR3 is TGTGCCAGCAGTTTCCGTAAGCCCGTGAAAGAGACCCAGTACTTC. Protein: CASSFRKPVKETQYF.

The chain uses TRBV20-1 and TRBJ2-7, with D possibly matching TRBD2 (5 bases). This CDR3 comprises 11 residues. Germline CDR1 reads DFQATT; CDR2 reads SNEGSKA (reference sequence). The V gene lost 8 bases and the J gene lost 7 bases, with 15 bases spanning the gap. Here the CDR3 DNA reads TGCAGTACTTGGGGTAGGAGGGAGCAGTACTTC. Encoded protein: CSTWGRREQYF.

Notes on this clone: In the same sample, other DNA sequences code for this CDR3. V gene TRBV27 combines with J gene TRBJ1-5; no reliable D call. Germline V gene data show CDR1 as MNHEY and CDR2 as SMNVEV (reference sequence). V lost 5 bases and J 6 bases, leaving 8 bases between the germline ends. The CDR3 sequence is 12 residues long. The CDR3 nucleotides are TGTGCCAGCAGTGGCCGGGGTCAGCCCCAGCATTTT. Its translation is CASSGRGQPQHF.

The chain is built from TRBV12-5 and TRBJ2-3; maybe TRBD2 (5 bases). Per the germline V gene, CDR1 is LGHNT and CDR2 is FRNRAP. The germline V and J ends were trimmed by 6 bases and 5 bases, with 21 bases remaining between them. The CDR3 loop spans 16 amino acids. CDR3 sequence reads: CASGRRIEGIQDTQYF. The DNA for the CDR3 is TGTGCTAGTGGCAGACGGATTGAGGGAATCCAAGATACGCAGTATTTT.

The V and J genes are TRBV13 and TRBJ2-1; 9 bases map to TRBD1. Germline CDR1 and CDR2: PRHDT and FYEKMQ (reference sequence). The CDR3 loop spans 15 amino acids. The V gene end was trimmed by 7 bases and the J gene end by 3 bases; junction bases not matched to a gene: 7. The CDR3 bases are TGTGCCAGCAAAACCGGGACAGGGATCTACAATGAGCAGTTCTTC. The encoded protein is CASKTGTGIYNEQFF.

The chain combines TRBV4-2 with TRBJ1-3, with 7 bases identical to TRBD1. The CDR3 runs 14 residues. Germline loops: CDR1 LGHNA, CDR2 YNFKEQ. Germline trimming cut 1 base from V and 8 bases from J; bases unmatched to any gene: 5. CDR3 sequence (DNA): TGTGCCAGCAGCCAAGGGACAGGACGGCACACCATATATTTT. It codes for CASSQGTGRHTIYF.

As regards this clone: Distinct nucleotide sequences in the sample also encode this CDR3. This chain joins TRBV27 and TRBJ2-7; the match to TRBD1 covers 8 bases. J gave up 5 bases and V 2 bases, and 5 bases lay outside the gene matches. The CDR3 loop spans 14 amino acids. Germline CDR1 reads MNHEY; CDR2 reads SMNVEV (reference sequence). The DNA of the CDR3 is TGTGCCAGCAGTTTAATCGGACAGGGAAACGAGCAGTACTTC. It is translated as CASSLIGQGNEQYF.

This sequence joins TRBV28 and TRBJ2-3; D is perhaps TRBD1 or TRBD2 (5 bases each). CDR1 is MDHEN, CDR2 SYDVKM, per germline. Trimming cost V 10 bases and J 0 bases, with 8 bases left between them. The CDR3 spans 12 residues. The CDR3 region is CATRDSTDTQYF. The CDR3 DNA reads TGTGCCACCCGGGACAGCACAGATACGCAGTATTTT.

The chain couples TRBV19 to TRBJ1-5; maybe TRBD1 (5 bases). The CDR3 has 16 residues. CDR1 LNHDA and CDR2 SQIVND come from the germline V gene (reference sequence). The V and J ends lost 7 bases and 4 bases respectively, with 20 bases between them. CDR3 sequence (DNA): TGTGCCAGTATCAACGCAGCCCTGGGGGTGAATCAGCCCCAGCATTTT. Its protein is CASINAALGVNQPQHF.

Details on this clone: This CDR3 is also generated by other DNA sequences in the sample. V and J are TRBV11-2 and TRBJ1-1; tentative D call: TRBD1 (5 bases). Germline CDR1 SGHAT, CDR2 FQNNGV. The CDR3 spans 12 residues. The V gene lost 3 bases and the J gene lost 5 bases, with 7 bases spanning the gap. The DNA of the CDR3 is TGTGCCAGCAGCTTCGGGGGTACTGAAGCTTTCTTT. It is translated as CASSFGGTEAFF.

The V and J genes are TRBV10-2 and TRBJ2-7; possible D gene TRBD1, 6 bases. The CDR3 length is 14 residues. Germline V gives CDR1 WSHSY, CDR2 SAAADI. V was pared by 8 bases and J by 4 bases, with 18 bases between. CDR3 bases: TGCGCCAGCGGACAGACCCTGAAAGCATACGAGCAGTACTTC. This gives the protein CASGQTLKAYEQYF.

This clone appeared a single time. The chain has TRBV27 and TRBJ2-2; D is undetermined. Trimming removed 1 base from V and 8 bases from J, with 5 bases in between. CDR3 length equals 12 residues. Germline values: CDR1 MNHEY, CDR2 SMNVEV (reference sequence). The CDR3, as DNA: TGTGCCAGCAGTTTATTAGATGGGGAGCTGTTTTTT. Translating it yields CASSLLDGELFF.